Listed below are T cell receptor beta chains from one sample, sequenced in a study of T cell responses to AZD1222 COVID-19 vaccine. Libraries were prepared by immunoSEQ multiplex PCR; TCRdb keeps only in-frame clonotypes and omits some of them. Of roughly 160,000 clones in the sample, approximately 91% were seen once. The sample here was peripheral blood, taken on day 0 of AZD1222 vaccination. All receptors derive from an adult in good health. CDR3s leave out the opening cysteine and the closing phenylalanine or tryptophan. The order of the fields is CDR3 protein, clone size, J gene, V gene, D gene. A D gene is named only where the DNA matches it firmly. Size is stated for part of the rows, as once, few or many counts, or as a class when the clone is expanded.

ASSPSRDRERLF | . | TRBJ1-4 | TRBV18 | TRBD1
ASALRDRVSNQPQH | . | TRBJ1-5 | TRBV21-1 | .
ASSKAQQGLYNSPLH | . | TRBJ1-6 | TRBV21-1 | .
ASSPPIPNYGYT | . | TRBJ1-2 | TRBV11-2 | .
ASSPGTGREQY | few | TRBJ2-7 | TRBV12-3/TRBV12-4 | TRBD1
ASTLDSRGPTDTQY | once | TRBJ2-3 | TRBV3-1/TRBV3-2 | .
ASSLPGGAKQPQH | . | TRBJ1-5 | TRBV28 | .
SASLGSGASISSYEQY | . | TRBJ2-7 | TRBV20-1 | TRBD2
ASSLATGGHQPQH | once | TRBJ1-5 | TRBV11-2 | .
AISEQPTGELF | few | TRBJ2-2 | TRBV10-3 | .
ASSLTGRLLIDNEQF | . | TRBJ2-1 | TRBV18 | .
ASRPLSGDGYT | . | TRBJ1-2 | TRBV5-1 | .
ASRPGSSGNTIY | . | TRBJ1-3 | TRBV28 | .
ASSLDRGEAF | once | TRBJ1-1 | TRBV7-3 | TRBD1
ASSYRGVSYNEQF | . | TRBJ2-1 | TRBV6-5 | TRBD2
ASSLRERNTEAF | . | TRBJ1-1 | TRBV7-3 | .
ASSPPAGRTEAF | . | TRBJ1-1 | TRBV18 | .
ASSLRVPGTSSYNEQF | . | TRBJ2-1 | TRBV7-6 | TRBD2
ASSQVLGLGETQY | . | TRBJ2-5 | TRBV4-3 | .
ATSREAGRTYEQY | . | TRBJ2-7 | TRBV15 | .
ATSRLADDTNEQF | . | TRBJ2-1 | TRBV24-1 | TRBD2
AENQGRYGYT | . | TRBJ1-2 | TRBV2 | .
ASSLLQGAPYEQY | . | TRBJ2-7 | TRBV28 | TRBD1
ASSEGGAGRSNEQF | . | TRBJ2-1 | TRBV3-1/TRBV3-2 | .
ASMALTGPYEQY | . | TRBJ2-7 | TRBV6-5 | TRBD1
ASSQEFGRTRKNTEAF | . | TRBJ1-1 | TRBV4-3 | .
ASSPTQGIYGYT | . | TRBJ1-2 | TRBV7-2 | .
AWSASSIVYEQY | . | TRBJ2-7 | TRBV30 | .
ASSPWVSGNTIY | once | TRBJ1-3 | TRBV4-3 | .
ASSQTGTATYEQY | . | TRBJ2-7 | TRBV14 | .
ASSLRARDTGELF | once | TRBJ2-2 | TRBV3-1/TRBV3-2 | .
ASSWTFYEQY | . | TRBJ2-7 | TRBV28 | .
ASSPGQDEQF | once | TRBJ2-1 | TRBV5-6 | TRBD1
ASRRQGSSGANVLT | . | TRBJ2-6 | TRBV2 | .
ASSSIGGTGELF | once | TRBJ2-2 | TRBV28 | .
ASSPETGFEQY | . | TRBJ2-7 | TRBV4-3 | .
ASSSAPGSEAF | . | TRBJ1-1 | TRBV9 | .
ASSPQQGAYGYT | . | TRBJ1-2 | TRBV18 | TRBD1
ASSLDPRGGYGYT | . | TRBJ1-2 | TRBV11-2 | .
ASSAPDSSGNTIY | . | TRBJ1-3 | TRBV7-8 | .
ASSAQQGLNGELF | . | TRBJ2-2 | TRBV7-9 | .
ASSVAAGGTGELF | . | TRBJ2-2 | TRBV9 | TRBD1
ASSPRGSNNMNTEAF | . | TRBJ1-1 | TRBV7-6 | .
ASTSGRGNYGYT | . | TRBJ1-2 | TRBV19 | .
SVEERAVYGYT | . | TRBJ1-2 | TRBV29-1 | .
ASSSFLSTDTQY | . | TRBJ2-3 | TRBV7-2 | .
AISQADTQY | . | TRBJ2-3 | TRBV10-3 | .
ATSDYQNQPQH | . | TRBJ1-5 | TRBV24-1 | .
ASSPGLSSYNEQF | . | TRBJ2-1 | TRBV7-3 | .
SASGHSGSEQY | . | TRBJ2-7 | TRBV20-1 | .
AWRGTAAYEQY | . | TRBJ2-7 | TRBV30 | .